Sequencing of this T cell receptor beta chain was carried out in a study of T cell responses to AZD1222 COVID-19 vaccine. Sequencing was performed with immunoSEQ multiplex PCR; in TCRdb, only in-frame clones are kept and a portion is missing. This sample has some 83,000 clones, with about 82% found just once. Comments on this clone: In the same sample, other DNA sequences code for this CDR3.

Trimming shortened V by 1 base and J by 5 bases, and 9 bases separated the two germline ends. The CDR3 runs 13 residues. Germline V gene sequence: CDR1 SGHNT, CDR2 YYREEE (reference sequence). V gene TRBV5-4 combines with J gene TRBJ1-1; D is undetermined. The input for sequencing was peripheral blood, taken on day 0 of AZD1222 vaccination. The origin of this receptor is an adult in good health. The CDR3 spells CASSLRVDTEAFF. Written as DNA, the CDR3 is TGTGCCAGCAGCTTGCGGGTAGATACTGAAGCTTTCTTT.